These 30 T cell receptor beta chains came from one sample sequenced in a study of blood T cell repertoires in COVID-19. TCRdb's table, derived via immunoSEQ multiplex PCR, lists solely in-frame clones and lacks some. Among more than 200,000 clones listed, 84% were seen once. The material sequenced was peripheral blood. These receptors all come from a man in his sixties with acute or convalescent COVID-19.

The rearrangement links TRBV5-1 to TRBJ2-3; TRBD2 aligns across 9 bases. J was trimmed by 3 bases and V by 1 base; bases with no gene match: 9. The CDR3 runs to 17 residues. Germline V gives CDR1 SGHRS, CDR2 YFSETQ. The CDR3 DNA follows: TGCGCCAGCAGCTTGTTAATGGGCGGGGGGGCAACAGATACGCAGTATTTT. Its translation is CASSLLMGGGATDTQYF.

This chain connects TRBV28 to TRBJ2-1, with TRBD1 matching over 7 bases. Germline V lookup: CDR1 MDHEN, CDR2 SYDVKM. The junction had 9 bases not matched to a gene; V was cut back by 6 bases and J by 4 bases. The CDR3 spans 15 residues. The DNA for the CDR3 is TGTGCCAGCAGCCACGTCCGGGACAGTTACAATGAGCAGTTCTTC. It specifies CASSHVRDSYNEQFF.

This chain links TRBV7-8 with TRBJ1-1, with D possibly being TRBD1 (5 bases). The CDR3 is 14 residues long. V gave up 5 bases and J gave up 5 bases, with 15 bases separating them. The V gene's germline CDR1 is SGHVS and CDR2 FQNEAQ. CDR3: CASSLGGGWTEAFF. For the CDR3, the DNA is TGTGCCAGCAGCCTGGGGGGAGGCTGGACTGAAGCTTTCTTT.

The gene calls are TRBV28 and TRBJ1-1, with D possibly being TRBD1 (6 bases). The CDR3 sequence is 17 residues long. Trimming removed 6 bases at V and 5 bases at J, with 25 bases between. Germline V gene lookup returns CDR1 MDHEN and CDR2 SYDVKM. The CDR3 nucleotides are TGTGCCAGCAGAAACCAACCGACGGCAGGGGCTTCGACTGAAGCTTTCTTT. It encodes CASRNQPTAGASTEAFF.

The rearrangement joins TRBV5-6 to TRBJ1-5, with D perhaps TRBD1 (5 bases). CDR1 is SGHDT, CDR2 YYEEEE, per germline. The CDR3 runs to 12 residues. V lost 4 bases, J lost 7 bases, and 9 bases lay in between. In DNA, the CDR3 is TGTGCCAGCAGCAAAGGGGAACAGCCCCAGCATTTT. Translating gives CASSKGEQPQHF.

This sequence joins TRBV23-1 and TRBJ2-3; 9 nucleotides agree with TRBD2. TRBV23-1 carries the ORF label, with uncertain function. This CDR3 contains 18 residues. The trim removed 4 bases at V and 1 base at J, leaving 12 bases unmatched. In DNA, the CDR3 is TGCGCCAGCAGTCGATCAACGACTAGCGGACCGGGCACAGATACGCAGTATTTT. Translation: CASSRSTTSGPGTDTQYF.

Only one count was recorded for this clone. This chain connects TRBV6-6 to TRBJ2-1; 7 bases are a match to TRBD2. The CDR3 spans 16 residues. Germline assignment: CDR1 MNHNY and CDR2 SVGAGI (reference sequence). V shed 0 bases, J shed 5 bases, and the junction held 7 bases outside the gene matches. In nucleotides, the CDR3 is TGTGCCAGCAGTTACTCTGCTAGCGGAGGTGACAATGAGCAGTTCTTC. Translation: CASSYSASGGDNEQFF.

The chain combines TRBV5-1 with TRBJ2-5; TRBD2 agrees at 11 bases. The CDR3 loop spans 15 amino acids. The germline V gene encodes CDR1 SGHRS and CDR2 YFSETQ. V lost 6 bases to trimming and J lost 5 bases; unmatched junction nucleotides: 9. CDR3 nucleotide sequence: TGCGCCAGCAAGGTACTAGCGGGAGTTGGGGAGACCCAGTACTTC. Amino acids: CASKVLAGVGETQYF.

The V and J genes are TRBV4-2 and TRBJ2-1; 7 nucleotides agree with TRBD2. Per the germline V gene, CDR1 is LGHNA and CDR2 is YNFKEQ. The CDR3 totals 18 residues. V shed 1 base and J 0 bases; nucleotides not matched to a gene: 9. CDR3 loop: CASSQVPSGPSSYNEQFF. CDR3 nucleotide sequence: TGTGCCAGCAGCCAAGTACCTAGCGGACCCAGCTCCTACAATGAGCAGTTCTTC.

In its sample, this clone was seen once. CDR3 loop: CASKAGQASYSNQPQHF. CDR3 DNA sequence: TGTGCCAGTAAGGCAGGCCAAGCTTCTTATAGCAATCAGCCCCAGCATTTT. The gene calls are TRBV19 and TRBJ1-5, with D uncertain. Deletions cut 7 bases from V and 0 bases from J, with 19 bases between. CDR1 and CDR2 (germline): LNHDA, SQIVND (reference sequence). The CDR3 runs 17 residues.

The rearrangement uses TRBV6-4 and TRBJ2-3, with TRBD1 matching over 7 bases. The CDR3 spans 15 residues. V shed 4 bases, J shed 4 bases, and the junction held 8 bases outside the gene matches. From germline, CDR1 is MRHNA and CDR2 SNTAGT. The CDR3 here is CASSATGNGPDTQYF. In DNA, the CDR3 is TGTGCCAGCAGTGCGACAGGGAATGGGCCAGATACGCAGTATTTT.

This chain uses TRBV19 with TRBJ2-1; TRBD2 agrees at 9 bases. Germline V CDR1 and CDR2: LNHDA, SQIVND (reference sequence). The ends lost 3 bases at V and 7 bases at J; junction bases unmatched: 7. The CDR3 extends over 15 amino acids. Here the CDR3 reads CASSMAAGGWNEQFF. The CDR3 DNA is TGTGCCAGTAGTATGGCAGCGGGGGGTTGGAATGAGCAGTTCTTC.

The gene calls are TRBV27 and TRBJ1-1; 8 bases line up with TRBD1. CDR3 length: 15 amino acids. Trimming took 10 bases from V and 7 from J; bases not matched to a gene: 17. Germline V gives CDR1 MNHEY, CDR2 SMNVEV (reference sequence). The CDR3 protein is CATRGATTGAREAFF. The CDR3, as DNA: TGTGCCACCAGAGGGGCCACGACAGGGGCCCGTGAAGCTTTCTTT.

The CDR3 here is CASSLWQGSYEQYF. CDR3 nucleotide sequence: TGTGCCAGCAGTTTATGGCAGGGCTCCTACGAGCAGTACTTC. The chain is built from TRBV28 and TRBJ2-7; possibly TRBD1 for D (5 bases). CDR3 length equals 14 residues. Germline V CDR1 and CDR2: MDHEN, SYDVKM. Trimming took off 0 bases at V and 0 bases at J, with 6 bases between the two ends.

This chain uses TRBV28 with TRBJ2-5, with D perhaps TRBD1 (5 bases). Germline V lookup: CDR1 MDHEN, CDR2 SYDVKM. Trimming removed 6 bases from V and 7 bases from J, with 21 bases in between. This CDR3 region has 15 residues. The CDR3 spells CASSRSSPGPRTQYF. DNA for the CDR3: TGTGCCAGCAGCCGATCGTCCCCAGGGCCGAGGACCCAGTACTTC.

This chain uses TRBV18 with TRBJ2-1, with D possibly TRBD2 on 5 matching bases. Germline-derived CDR1 and CDR2 are KGHSH and LQKENI. Trimming took off 3 bases at V and 8 bases at J, with 8 bases between the two ends. This CDR3 is 12 amino acids long. This chain's CDR3 is CASSPMRDEQFF. The CDR3 DNA sequence: TGTGCCAGCTCACCCATGCGGGATGAGCAGTTCTTC.

The table lists this clone with a count of one. The chain uses TRBV5-4 and TRBJ2-7, with 8 bases aligning to TRBD1. CDR3 length: 14 amino acids. Trimming removed 4 bases from V and 2 bases from J; junction bases left unmatched: 5. The germline V gene has CDR1 SGHNT and CDR2 YYREEE (reference sequence). The CDR3 loop reads CASSQGQGAYEQYF. DNA for the CDR3: TGTGCCAGCAGCCAAGGACAGGGAGCCTACGAGCAGTACTTC. Together with reference TRBV5-4 and TRBJ2-7, the CDR3 gives the full variable domain: ETGVTQSPTHLIKTRGQQVTLRCSSQSGHNTVSWYQQALGQGPQFIFQYYREEENGRGNFPPRFSGLQFPNYSSELNVNALELDDSALYLCASSQGQGAYEQYFGPGTRLTVT.

This clone was counted a few times. The chain is built from TRBV6-2 or TRBV6-3 and TRBJ2-7; 8 bases align to TRBD2. The germline V gene encodes CDR1 MNHEY and CDR2 SVGEGT. The trim removed 2 bases at V and 2 bases at J, leaving 5 bases unmatched. CDR3 length: 15 amino acids. The CDR3 DNA is TGTGCCAGCAGTTACGGTGGTAGCGGGACCTACGAGCAGTACTTC. This codes for CASSYGGSGTYEQYF.

This chain connects TRBV14 to TRBJ2-3, with 10 bases aligning to TRBD2. The germline V gene encodes CDR1 SGHDN and CDR2 FVKESK. CDR3 length: 17 amino acids. Losses at the gene ends were 1 base for V and 3 bases for J; bases not matched to a gene: 7. The CDR3 reads CASSQAGLAETTDTQYF. The CDR3 nucleotides are TGTGCCAGCAGCCAAGCCGGACTAGCGGAGACAACAGATACGCAGTATTTT.

Only a few counts were recorded for this clone. The same CDR3 arises from other DNA sequences in this sample as well. The chain carries TRBV28 and TRBJ2-7; TRBD1 matches at 9 bases. CDR3 length: 13 amino acids. From germline, CDR1 is MDHEN and CDR2 SYDVKM. Losses at the gene ends were 4 bases for V and 4 bases for J; bases not matched to a gene: 2. The CDR3 DNA reads TGTGCCAGCAGTTCGGGACAGGGTTACGAGCAGTACTTC. Residues: CASSSGQGYEQYF.

The chain links TRBV5-6 to TRBJ1-1; 10 bases are shared with TRBD1. Trimming removed 4 bases from V and 5 bases from J; junction bases left unmatched: 8. The CDR3 is 15 residues long. CDR1 and CDR2 from the germline V gene are SGHDT and YYEEEE. The DNA for the CDR3 is TGTGCCAGCAGCCCAGACGGGACAGGGGTAACTGAAGCTTTCTTT. Protein: CASSPDGTGVTEAFF.

The chain links TRBV7-9 to TRBJ1-5; D remains ambiguous. The CDR3 is 12 amino acids. The V and J ends lost 6 bases and 9 bases respectively, with 12 bases between them. CDR1 is SEHNR, CDR2 FQNEAQ, per germline (reference sequence). CDR3 in amino acids: CASSAQSGPQHF. The CDR3 DNA reads as TGTGCCAGCAGTGCCCAATCGGGGCCCCAGCATTTT.

This chain links TRBV30 with TRBJ1-1; no clear D gene. The CDR3 is 13 residues long. Germline V lookup: CDR1 GTSNPN, CDR2 SVGIG (reference sequence). V lost 0 bases and J lost 5, with 10 bases in between. This chain's CDR3 is CAWSVGRETEAFF. CDR3 DNA: TGTGCCTGGAGTGTAGGGCGGGAGACTGAAGCTTTCTTT. Full variable domain (remainder filled in from reference TRBV30 and TRBJ1-1): SQTIHQWPATLVQPVGSPLSLECTVEGTSNPNLYWYRQAAGRGLQLLFYSVGIGQISSEVPQNLSASRPQDRQFILSSKKLLLSDSGFYLCAWSVGRETEAFFGQGTRLTVV.

The V and J genes are TRBV5-1 and TRBJ2-3, with 8 bases that match TRBD2. Trimming took 1 base from V and 0 from J; bases not matched to a gene: 10. The germline CDR1 and CDR2 sequences are SGHRS and YFSETQ. This CDR3 has 18 amino acids. In nucleotides, the CDR3 is TGCGCCAGCAGCTTGTATGCGGGGGGTCTACTAAGCACAGATACGCAGTATTTT. Its translation is CASSLYAGGLLSTDTQYF.

This rearrangement joins TRBV12-3 or TRBV12-4 to TRBJ2-1, with D tentatively TRBD1 (5 bases). The CDR3 is made up of 13 amino acids. Deletions cut 7 bases from V and 6 bases from J, with 13 bases between. The CDR3, as DNA: TGTGCCAGCAAACCCAGGGTCGCCAATGAGCAGTTCTTC. It codes for CASKPRVANEQFF.

CDR3 coding DNA: TGTGCCAGCAGTACGGGAGGGCCGAGAGAGCAGTACTTC. Protein: CASSTGGPREQYF. The chain combines TRBV2 with TRBJ2-7, with 8 bases fitting TRBD2. The J segment lost 7 bases and the V segment lost 5 bases, leaving 7 bases of the junction unmatched. This CDR3 region has 13 residues. CDR1 is SNHLY, CDR2 FYNNEI, per germline.

This clone was counted between two and nine times. This chain uses TRBV9 with TRBJ2-7; TRBD1 agrees at 7 bases. V gave up 0 bases and J gave up 2 bases; unmatched junction bases: 5. The CDR3 is made up of 15 amino acids. Germline-derived CDR1 and CDR2 are SGDLS and YYNGEE. For the CDR3, the DNA is TGTGCCAGCAGCGTAGGGGACAGTGGTACCTACGAGCAGTACTTC. This translates into CASSVGDSGTYEQYF.

This chain links TRBV5-1 with TRBJ2-5; D possibly corresponds to TRBD2 (6 bases). The germline gives CDR1 SGHRS, CDR2 YFSETQ. V lost 4 bases and J 5 bases, leaving 18 bases between the germline ends. The CDR3 totals 15 residues. The CDR3 protein is CASSPGSSSGETQYF. For the CDR3, the DNA is TGCGCCAGCAGCCCCGGGAGCAGCTCCGGGGAGACCCAGTACTTC. The whole variable domain, remainder taken from reference TRBV5-1 and TRBJ2-5, is KAGVTQTPRYLIKTRGQQVTLSCSPISGHRSVSWYQQTPGQGLQFLFEYFSETQRNKGNFPGRFSGRQFSNSRSEMNVSTLELGDSALYLCASSPGSSSGETQYFGPGTRLLVL.

This clone was counted only a few times. This chain uses TRBV27 with TRBJ2-3; weak D call: TRBD2 (5 bases). Germline V gene sequence: CDR1 MNHEY, CDR2 SMNVEV (reference sequence). V lost 5 bases and J lost 1, with 7 bases in between. This CDR3 spans 13 amino acids. The CDR3 loop reads CASSQAGTDTQYF. The CDR3 DNA is TGTGCCAGCAGTCAAGCGGGCACAGATACGCAGTATTTT.

For the CDR3, the DNA is TGTGCCACCAGTGATCCAAGGGGACTCAATGAGCAGTTCTTC. It codes for CATSDPRGLNEQFF. The chain recombines TRBV24-1 with TRBJ2-1, with D possibly matching TRBD2 (6 bases). This CDR3 is 14 amino acids long. CDR1 and CDR2 (germline): KGHDR, SFDVKD. The V end lost 3 bases, the J end lost 6 bases, and 11 bases lay between the germline ends.